This T cell receptor (beta chain) was documented in a study of T cell changes during pregnancy in multiple sclerosis. The assay was immunoSEQ multiplex PCR, and TCRdb's table has in-frame clones only and misses some. The table records roughly 13,000 clones, 80% to 95% of them present only once. The CDR3 runs to 15 residues. V lost 2 bases, J lost 4 bases, and 14 bases lay in between. Germline CDR1 is SNHLY and CDR2 is FYNNEI. The receptor was derived from a female donor in good health, enrolled as a control in a pregnancy study. The chain has TRBV2 and TRBJ1-2, with D maybe TRBD1 (6 bases). Sequenced here: peripheral blood, sampled in the second trimester of pregnancy. CDR3 in amino acids: CASSERQDPSYGYTF. DNA of the CDR3: TGTGCCAGCAGTGAAAGACAGGACCCAAGCTATGGCTACACCTTC.